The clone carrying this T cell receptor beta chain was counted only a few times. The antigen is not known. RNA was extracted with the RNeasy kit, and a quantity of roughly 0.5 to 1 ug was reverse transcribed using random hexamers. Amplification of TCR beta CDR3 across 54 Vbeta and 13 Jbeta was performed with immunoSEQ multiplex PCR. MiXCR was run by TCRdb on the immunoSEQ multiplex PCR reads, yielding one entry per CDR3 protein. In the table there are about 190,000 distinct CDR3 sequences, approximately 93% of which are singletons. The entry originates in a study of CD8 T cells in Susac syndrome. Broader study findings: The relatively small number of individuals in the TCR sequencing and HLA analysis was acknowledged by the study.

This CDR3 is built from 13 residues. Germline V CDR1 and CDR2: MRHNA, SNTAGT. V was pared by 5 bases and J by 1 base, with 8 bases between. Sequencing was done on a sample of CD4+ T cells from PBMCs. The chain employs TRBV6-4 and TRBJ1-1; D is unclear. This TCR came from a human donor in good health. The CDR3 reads CASSSQPNTEAFF. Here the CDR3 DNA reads TGTGCCAGCAGTTCGCAGCCGAACACTGAAGCTTTCTTT.